The clone carrying this TCR beta chain was recorded a few times. This sample is drawn from a study of blood T cell repertoires in COVID-19. Overall study context: The origin of the acute and convalescent COVID-19 samples was the United States, Italy and Spain. The analysed material was cDNA or gDNA that came from T cells, B-cell-depleted T cells, or PBMCs.

Original processing notes: Cell counts per sample came from amplifying reference gene primers. Profiling relied on immunoSEQ multiplex PCR, and the TCRdb table lists in-frame clones only, not all of them. V and J calls and clone size are given by that table; D and trimming were obtained from the DNA. The sample lists more than 95,000 clones; approximately 81% were seen once. The CDR3 runs to 12 residues. The V gene's germline CDR1 is LNHDA and CDR2 SQIVND (reference sequence). Trimming took 7 bases from V and 10 from J, leaving 14 bases between them. Sequences were obtained from peripheral blood. The TCR originated in a woman in her forties or fifties with acute or convalescent COVID-19. The V gene is TRBV19, the J gene TRBJ1-5, with D possibly matching TRBD1 (6 bases). CDR3 loop: CASTDRTEPQHF. The CDR3 DNA reads as TGTGCCAGTACCGACAGGACAGAACCCCAGCATTTT.